Given below is one TCR beta chain in context. The antigen is unknown. The data belong to a study of chemoradiotherapy in HPV16-positive cancers. TCRdb's table, derived via immunoSEQ multiplex PCR, lists solely in-frame clones and lacks some. Here the sample spans about 2,400 clones, about 86% being singletons. V lost 4 bases and J lost 3, with 22 bases in between. From germline, CDR1 is MDHEN and CDR2 SYDVKM. The CDR3 extends over 17 amino acids. Study-wide results and limits: Candidate HPV-specific clones and E7-related TCR motifs grew in tumor during treatment.

This sequence joins TRBV28 and TRBJ2-7; D not certain. Sequenced material: tumor tissue, taken from a patient who underwent chemoradiotherapy. The TCR sequence derives from a human donor with HPV-associated anogenital cancer. CDR3: CASSSPAGGTHVYEQYF. The CDR3 region has the DNA TGTGCCAGCAGTTCGCCGGCCGGTGGTACACACGTCTACGAGCAGTACTTC.